This T cell receptor beta chain was captured by sequencing in a study of identical twins. Findings and limits, study-wide: Out-of-frame alpha sequences common to twins were enriched for low generation probability. The abundant beta clonotypes from cord blood had fewer insertions, and memory repertoires had none of this.

Germline V gene data show CDR1 as DFQATT and CDR2 as SNEGSKA (reference sequence). There are 15 residues in the CDR3. TCRdb itself ran the 5' RACE reads through MiXCR, one entry per CDR3 protein. The sample shows about 280,000 distinct CDR3 sequences, around 8.8% of them seen only once. A few counts support this clonotype. What it binds is unknown. Sequence at one end of the junction differs from germline and may be a read error. These data were also reused for a study on yellow fever vaccine responses in identical twins. As reported in that work: On the reported evidence, twins' vaccine T cell responses seemed partly convergent and partly personalized.

The sequence derives from a woman younger than 30 in good health. The chain recombines TRBV20-1 with TRBJ1-2, with 11 bases fitting TRBD1. Input material: memory (CD45RO+) T cells sorted from blood. CDR3 DNA: TGCAGTGCTAGAGATCCGGACAGGGGGCTGGGTGGCTATACCTTC. Encoded protein: CSARDPDRGLGGYTF.